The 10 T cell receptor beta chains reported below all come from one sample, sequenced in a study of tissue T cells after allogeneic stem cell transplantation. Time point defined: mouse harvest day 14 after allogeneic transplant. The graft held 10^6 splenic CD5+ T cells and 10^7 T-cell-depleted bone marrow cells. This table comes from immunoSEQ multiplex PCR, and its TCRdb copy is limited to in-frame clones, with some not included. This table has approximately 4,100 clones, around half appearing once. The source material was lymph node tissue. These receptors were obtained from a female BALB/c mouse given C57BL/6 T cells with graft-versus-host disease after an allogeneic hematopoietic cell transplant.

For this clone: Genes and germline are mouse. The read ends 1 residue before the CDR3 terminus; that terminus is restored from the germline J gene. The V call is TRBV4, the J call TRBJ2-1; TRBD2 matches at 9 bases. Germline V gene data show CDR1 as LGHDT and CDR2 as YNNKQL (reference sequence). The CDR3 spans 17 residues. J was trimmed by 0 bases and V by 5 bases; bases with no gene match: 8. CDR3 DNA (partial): TGTGCCAGCAGCCCGGACTGGGGACCTTATAACTATGCTGAGCAGTTC. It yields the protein CASSPDWGPYNYAEQF. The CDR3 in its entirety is CASSPDWGPYNYAEQFF.

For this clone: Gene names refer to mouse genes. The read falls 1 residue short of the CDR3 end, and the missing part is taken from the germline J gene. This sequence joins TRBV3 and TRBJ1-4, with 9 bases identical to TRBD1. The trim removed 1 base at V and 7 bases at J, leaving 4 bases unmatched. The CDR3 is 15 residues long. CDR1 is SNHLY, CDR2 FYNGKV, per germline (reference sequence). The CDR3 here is CASSLVGTGTERLFF. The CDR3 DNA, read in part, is TGTGCCAGCAGCTTAGTGGGGACAGGGACCGAAAGATTATTT. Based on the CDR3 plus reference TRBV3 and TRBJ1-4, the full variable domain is GPKVLQIPSHQIIDMGQMVTLNCDPVSNHLYFYWYKQILGQQMEFLVNFYNGKVMEKSKLFKDQFSVERPDGSYFTLKIQPTALEDSAVYFCASSLVGTGTERLFFGHGTKLSVL.

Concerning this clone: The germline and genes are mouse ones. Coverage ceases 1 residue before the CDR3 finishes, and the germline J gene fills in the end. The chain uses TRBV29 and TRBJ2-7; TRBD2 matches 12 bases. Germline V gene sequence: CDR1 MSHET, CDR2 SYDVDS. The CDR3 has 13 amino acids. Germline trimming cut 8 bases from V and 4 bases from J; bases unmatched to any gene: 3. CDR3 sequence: CASPGLGGYEQYF. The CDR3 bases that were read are TGTGCTAGCCCGGGACTGGGGGGTTATGAACAGTAC.

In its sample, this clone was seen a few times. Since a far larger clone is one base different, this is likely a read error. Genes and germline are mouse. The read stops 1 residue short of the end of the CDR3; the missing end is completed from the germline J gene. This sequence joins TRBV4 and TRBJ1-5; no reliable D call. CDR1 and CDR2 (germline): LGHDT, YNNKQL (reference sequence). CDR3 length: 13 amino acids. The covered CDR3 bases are TGTGCCACCAGCTCAACAGTCAACCAGGCTCCGCTT. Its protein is CATSSTVNQAPL. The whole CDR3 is CATSSTVNQAPLF.

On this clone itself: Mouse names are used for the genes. CDR3 residues: CASSLGTGGEVFF. The sequenced part of the CDR3 DNA is TGTGCCAGCAGTTTGGGGACAGGGGGCGAAGTCTTC. This chain uses TRBV15 with TRBJ1-1, with 12 bases aligning to TRBD1. Coverage ceases 1 residue before the CDR3 finishes, and the germline J gene fills in the end. Trimming took 3 bases from V and 8 from J; bases not matched to a gene: 1. The length of the CDR3 is 13 residues. Germline loops: CDR1 SGHND, CDR2 FRSKSL.

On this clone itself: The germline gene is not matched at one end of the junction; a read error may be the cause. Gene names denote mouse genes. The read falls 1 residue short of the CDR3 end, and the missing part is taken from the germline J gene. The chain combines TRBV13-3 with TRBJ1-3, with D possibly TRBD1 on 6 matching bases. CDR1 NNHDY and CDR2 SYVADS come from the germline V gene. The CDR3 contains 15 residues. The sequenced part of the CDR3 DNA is TGTGCCAGCAGTGGGGGGGCCCATTCTGTAAATACGCTCTAT. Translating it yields CASSGGAHSVNTLY. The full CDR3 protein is CASSGGAHSVNTLYF.

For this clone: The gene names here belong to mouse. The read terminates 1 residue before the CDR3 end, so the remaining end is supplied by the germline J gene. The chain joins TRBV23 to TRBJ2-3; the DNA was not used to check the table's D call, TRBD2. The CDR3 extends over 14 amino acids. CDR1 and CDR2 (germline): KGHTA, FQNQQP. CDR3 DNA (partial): TGCTCCAGCCATTCTGGGGGGGCTGCAGAAACGCTGTAT. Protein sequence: CSSHSGGAAETLY. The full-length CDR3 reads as CSSHSGGAAETLYF.

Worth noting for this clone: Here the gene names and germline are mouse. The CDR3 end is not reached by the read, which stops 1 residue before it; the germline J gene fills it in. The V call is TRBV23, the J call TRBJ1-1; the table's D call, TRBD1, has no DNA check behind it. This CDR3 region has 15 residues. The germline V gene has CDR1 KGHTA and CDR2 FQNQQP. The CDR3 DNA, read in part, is TGCTCCAGCAGTCAATCCGGGACAGGGGACACAGAAGTCTTC. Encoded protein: CSSSQSGTGDTEVF. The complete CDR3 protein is CSSSQSGTGDTEVFF.

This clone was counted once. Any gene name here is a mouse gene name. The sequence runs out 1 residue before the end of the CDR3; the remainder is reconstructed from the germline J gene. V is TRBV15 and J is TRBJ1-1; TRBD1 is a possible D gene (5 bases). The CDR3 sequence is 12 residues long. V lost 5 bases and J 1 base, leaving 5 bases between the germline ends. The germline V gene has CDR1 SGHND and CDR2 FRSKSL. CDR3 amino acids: CASSGGNTEVFF. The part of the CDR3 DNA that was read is TGTGCCAGCAGTGGGGGAAACACAGAAGTCTTC.

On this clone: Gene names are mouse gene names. CDR3 sequence reads: CASSAVSAETLYF. The sequenced part of the CDR3 DNA is TGTGCCAGCAGTGCAGTGAGTGCAGAAACGCTGTAT. The gene calls are TRBV26 and TRBJ2-3; D gene unclear. Coverage ceases 1 residue before the CDR3 finishes, and the germline J gene fills in the end. The germline V gene has CDR1 KGHPV and CDR2 FQNQEV (reference sequence). The CDR3 has 13 residues. V was shortened by 5 bases and J by 0 bases, with 6 bases between the two germline ends.